This T cell receptor (beta chain) was documented in a study of spatial heterogeneity in lung cancer. Study context: A total of around 67 untreated early-stage non-small cell lung cancer patients served as donors. An average of more than ten raw reads was observed per unique TCR and UMI combination.

Time point in this sample: blood at routine non-recurrence follow-up after resection. Whole RNA, which was extracted from tumor, nontumor lung tissue or frozen PBMC, was sequenced without any cell sorting. This clonotype has ten or more counts. Each molecule of TCR cDNA was tagged with one unique molecular identifier. One entry per CDR3 protein results from TCRdb running MiXCR on the 5' RACE reads. The table lists some 35,000 distinct CDR3 sequences, approximately 8% of them singletons. V was clipped by 4 bases and J by 5 bases; unmatched bases: 3. The CDR3 totals 14 residues. The germline V gene encodes CDR1 SGHAT and CDR2 FQNNGV.

This specimen was PBMCs, taken at follow-up. The source is a male donor with early-stage non-small cell lung cancer. The chain employs TRBV11-2 and TRBJ1-4; 8 bases are a match to TRBD1. CDR3 loop: CASSWTGPNEKLFF. The CDR3 DNA reads TGTGCCAGCAGCTGGACAGGGCCGAATGAAAAACTGTTTTTT.